The following is a TCR beta chain sequence with its context. This sample stems from a study of blood T cell repertoires in COVID-19. Study-wide context: COVID-19 samples from acute and convalescent phases originated in the United States, Italy and Spain. T cells, B-cell-depleted T cells, or PBMCs provided the cDNA or gDNA that served as material.

Authors' methods: How many nucleated cells were present was estimated from reference gene primer amplification. Assay used: immunoSEQ multiplex PCR; TCRdb lists only in-frame clones, some missing. V, J and clone size are taken as reported in that table, and D and trimming were inferred from the DNA itself. The sample records 250,000 to 350,000 clones, roughly 90% being singletons. There are 12 residues in the CDR3. Germline-derived CDR1 and CDR2 are GTSNPN and SVGIG (reference sequence). V was pared by 4 bases and J by 5 bases, with 11 bases between. Sequencing was carried out using peripheral blood. The TCR was taken from a woman aged 45-65 years with active or convalescent COVID-19. The chain is built from TRBV30 and TRBJ1-1; possibly TRBD1 for D (5 bases). In DNA form, the CDR3 reads TGTGCCTGGACCCGAGACAGTACTGAAGCTTTCTTT. The encoded protein is CAWTRDSTEAFF. The variable domain in full, with the rest retrieved from reference TRBV30 and TRBJ1-1, is SQTIHQWPATLVQPVGSPLSLECTVEGTSNPNLYWYRQAAGRGLQLLFYSVGIGQISSEVPQNLSASRPQDRQFILSSKKLLLSDSGFYLCAWTRDSTEAFFGQGTRLTVV.